The TCR beta chain described here comes from a study of blood T cell repertoires in COVID-19. Data came from immunoSEQ multiplex PCR; TCRdb stores just in-frame clones and leaves some out. The repertoire has 450,000 to 600,000 clones, around 87% of them found once; the top ten carry 0.65% to 0.9%. The CDR3 loop spans 15 amino acids. Material: PBMCs or T cells enriched from blood (not recorded which). The sequence was collected from a woman under 30 who had recovered from COVID-19. The chain carries TRBV21-1 and TRBJ1-3; the tabulated D call, TRBD1, remains unverified against the DNA. TRBV21-1 is reported as a pseudogene. The CDR3 DNA follows: TGTGCCAGGCGATTACAGGGCCACTCTGGAAACACCATATATTTT. Encoded protein: CARRLQGHSGNTIYF.